Each of the 31 T cell receptor beta chains below was sequenced from the same sample in a study of vaccination effects on CD4 cells after COVID-19 (dated by TCRdb to about 2022). The library was generated by the immunoSEQ multiplex PCR assay. TCRdb took this table from immuneACCESS and kept in-frame rearrangements with V and J called. Such tables lack part of the clones; where checked against another copy, unresolved V genes explain under half of the gap, and the rest is unexplained. This sample gives fewer than 55,000 clones in total; about four fifths of them show up just once. Just over 6% of the sample goes to the ten largest clones. In the ViraFEST assay, PBMC were stimulated with viral peptide pools, and TCR sequencing was then used to find antigen-specific CD4+ T cell clonotypes based on their expansion. After 10 to 11 days of culture, CD4+ T cells were isolated with the EasySep CD4+ T cell isolation kit. The absence of prior SARS-CoV-2 infection in healthy vaccine recipients was confirmed by negative nucleocapsid antibodies before and after vaccination.

For these TCRs, the target antigens are not known. The sequenced sample was CD4+ T cells from PBMCs cultured with HCoV-OC43 spike peptides, obtained before COVID-19 vaccination. This specimen's cell subset or site label, interpreted: HCoV-OC43 spike overlapping peptide pool stimulation. The source of these receptors is a human donor who received a COVID-19 vaccine.

This clone was seen a handful of times. The V and J genes are TRBV19 and TRBJ1-6; TRBD1 agrees at 10 bases. CDR1 is LNHDA, CDR2 SQIVND, per germline (reference sequence). This CDR3 has 17 residues. Trimming removed 5 bases from V and 9 bases from J; junction bases left unmatched: 13. CDR3 coding DNA: TGTGCCAGTAGTGCCGTCCCGGGACAGGGGTTGGTTTCACCCCTCCACTTT. This translates into CASSAVPGQGLVSPLHF.

This sequence joins TRBV30 and TRBJ1-1, with D possibly TRBD1 on 5 matching bases. Trimming pared 3 bases from V and 5 bases from J, leaving 16 bases between. This CDR3 is built from 14 residues. The germline V gene encodes CDR1 GTSNPN and CDR2 SVGIG (reference sequence). The CDR3 nucleotides are TGTGCCTGGAGCCAGGGACCCCCTCGGACTGAAGCTTTCTTT. Its translation: CAWSQGPPRTEAFF.

The count of this clone is one. V gene TRBV19 combines with J gene TRBJ2-2; D ambiguous. The CDR3 length is 11 residues. CDR1 is LNHDA and CDR2 is SQIVND in the germline V gene (reference sequence). V lost 6 bases to trimming and J lost 7 bases, with 6 bases between them. CDR3 amino acids: CASRSDGELFF. CDR3 DNA: TGTGCCAGTAGGTCCGACGGGGAGCTGTTTTTT.

This clone was picked up a small number of times. CDR3 DNA: TGTGCCAGCAGGCGTGGGACGGCCCCGCAGTATTTT. Its translation is CASRRGTAPQYF. V is TRBV25-1 and J is TRBJ2-3; D possibly matches TRBD1 or TRBD2 (5 bases each). Germline assignment: CDR1 MGHDK and CDR2 SYGVNS. V lost 6 bases and J 10 bases, leaving 14 bases between the germline ends. CDR3 size: 12 residues.

The V gene is TRBV19, the J gene TRBJ1-2; 8 nucleotides match TRBD1. The CDR3 covers 15 residues. Germline V CDR1 and CDR2: LNHDA, SQIVND (reference sequence). The V segment lost 5 bases and the J segment 2 bases; nucleotides outside the gene matches: 7. In nucleotides, the CDR3 is TGTGCCAGTAGTTTCTTGGACAGGGAGAACTATGGCTACACCTTC. It specifies CASSFLDRENYGYTF.

The V call is TRBV5-1, the J call TRBJ1-4, with D possibly being TRBD1 (6 bases). Germline V lookup: CDR1 SGHRS, CDR2 YFSETQ. CDR3 size: 14 residues. Trimming removed 5 bases from V and 3 bases from J, with 11 bases in between. The CDR3 spells CASSAQGSNEKLFF. In DNA form, the CDR3 reads TGCGCCAGCAGTGCACAGGGATCTAATGAAAAACTGTTTTTT.

The genes are TRBV6-5 and TRBJ2-7; D may match TRBD1 or TRBD2 (5 bases each). Trimming cost V 4 bases and J 11 bases, with 18 bases left between them. This CDR3 has 13 amino acids. Germline V gene data show CDR1 as MNHEY and CDR2 as SVGAGI. CDR3 DNA: TGTGCCAGCAGTTCCGGGGACGTCTTGTTAGAGTACGTC. Encoded protein: CASSSGDVLLEYV.

Only a few counts were recorded for this clone. The chain combines TRBV2 with TRBJ1-2, with 11 bases matching TRBD1. J gave up 8 bases and V 5 bases, and 7 bases lay outside the gene matches. The CDR3 loop spans 14 amino acids. Germline V gene lookup returns CDR1 SNHLY and CDR2 FYNNEI. DNA of the CDR3: TGTGCCAGCAGTCGGGACAGGGGGTCCGTCGGCTACACCTTC. Its translation: CASSRDRGSVGYTF. The whole variable domain, filled in from reference TRBV2 and TRBJ1-2, reads EPEVTQTPSHQVTQMGQEVILRCVPISNHLYFYWYRQILGQKVEFLVSFYNNEISEKSEIFDDQFSVERPDGSNFTLKIRSTKLEDSAMYFCASSRDRGSVGYTFGSGTRLTVV.

The chain has TRBV5-4 and TRBJ2-5; D assignment may be TRBD1 or TRBD2 (5 bases each). Germline V gene sequence: CDR1 SGHNT, CDR2 YYREEE (reference sequence). Trimming pared 4 bases from V and 2 bases from J, leaving 15 bases between. The CDR3 contains 15 residues. The CDR3 sequence: CASSSGGRDQETQYF. The DNA for the CDR3 is TGTGCCAGCAGCAGTGGAGGCAGGGATCAAGAGACCCAGTACTTC. The full variable domain, with the rest looked up from reference TRBV5-4 and TRBJ2-5, is ETGVTQSPTHLIKTRGQQVTLRCSSQSGHNTVSWYQQALGQGPQFIFQYYREEENGRGNFPPRFSGLQFPNYSSELNVNALELDDSALYLCASSSGGRDQETQYFGPGTRLLVL.

The count of this clone is one. The chain links TRBV13 to TRBJ1-1, with 7 bases that match TRBD1. V trimming: 3 bases; J trimming: 4 bases; junction bases outside the gene matches: 8. Germline CDR1 and CDR2: PRHDT and FYEKMQ (reference sequence). This CDR3 contains 15 residues. The CDR3 DNA sequence: TGTGCCAGCAGCTTCTTAGACAGGGATATCACTGAAGCTTTCTTT. This encodes CASSFLDRDITEAFF. The full variable domain, completed using reference TRBV13 and TRBJ1-1, is AAGVIQSPRHLIKEKRETATLKCYPIPRHDTVYWYQQGPGQDPQFLISFYEKMQSDKGSIPDRFSAQQFSDYHSELNMSSLELGDSALYFCASSFLDRDITEAFFGQGTRLTVV.

In nucleotides, the CDR3 is TGTGCAAGTCGCTTAGCGCAGGGGCTCCCCGAGCAGTACGTC. Its translation is CASRLAQGLPEQYV. The chain carries TRBV12-2 and TRBJ2-7; the table gives TRBD1 as D, unverified against the DNA. TRBV12-2 is marked as a pseudogene. This CDR3 comprises 14 residues.

This clone occurred once. The chain combines TRBV24-1 with TRBJ1-4, with unresolved D. Germline values: CDR1 KGHDR, CDR2 SFDVKD. V lost 4 bases and J 5 bases, leaving 13 bases between the germline ends. The CDR3 contains 15 residues. In DNA form, the CDR3 reads TGTGCCACCAGTGACTCGCGGGGTCTAAATGAAAAACTGTTTTTT. This codes for CATSDSRGLNEKLFF.

The chain joins TRBV6-4 to TRBJ1-1; a weak D match, TRBD1 (6 bases). V shed 8 bases and J shed 4 bases, with 23 bases lying between them. Germline CDR1 and CDR2: MRHNA and SNTAGT. The CDR3 extends over 16 amino acids. The CDR3 DNA reads as TGTGCCAGCTCCATCTTCAACAGGGACCCCGGCACTGAAGCTTTCTTT. Residues: CASSIFNRDPGTEAFF.

CDR3 sequence: CASSQVTNSPLHF. CDR3 sequence (DNA): TGTGCCAGCAGCCAGGTTACCAATTCACCCCTCCACTTT. The chain combines TRBV6-2 or TRBV6-3 with TRBJ1-6; D is unresolved. V shed 6 bases and J shed 7 bases, with 10 bases lying between them. The CDR3 sequence is 13 residues long. Germline CDR1 and CDR2: MNHEY and SVGEGT.

The chain is built from TRBV18 and TRBJ2-1, with 7 bases identical to TRBD1. V shed 4 bases, J shed 7 bases, and the junction held 4 bases outside the gene matches. Germline V gene data show CDR1 as KGHSH and CDR2 as LQKENI. The CDR3 has 13 amino acids. The CDR3 region is CASSRTGGNEQFF. Written as DNA, the CDR3 is TGTGCCAGCTCACGGACAGGCGGGAATGAGCAGTTCTTC.

V and J are TRBV2 and TRBJ2-3, with D unresolved. This CDR3 has 14 residues. The germline V and J ends were trimmed by 10 bases and 0 bases, with 14 bases remaining between them. The V gene's germline CDR1 is SNHLY and CDR2 FYNNEI. DNA of the CDR3: TGTGCCACCCGGAAAGCGCCTAGCACAGATACGCAGTATTTT. Translation: CATRKAPSTDTQYF.

The chain uses TRBV2 and TRBJ1-1, with TRBD1 matching over 8 bases. Losses at the gene ends were 6 bases for V and 2 bases for J; bases not matched to a gene: 5. CDR1 and CDR2 (germline): SNHLY, FYNNEI. The CDR3 totals 14 residues. The DNA for the CDR3 is TGTGCCAGCAGGGGGACAGGTCCAAACACTGAAGCTTTCTTT. Translating gives CASRGTGPNTEAFF.

The table lists this clone with a count of one. The chain links TRBV14 to TRBJ1-3; unclear D gene. V lost 4 bases, J lost 3 bases, and 19 bases lay in between. The CDR3 loop spans 17 amino acids. From germline, CDR1 is SGHDN and CDR2 FVKESK. The CDR3 nucleotides read TGTGCCAGCAGCCCCCGGACTCCAACCCTGGGTGGAAACACCATATATTTT. Protein product: CASSPRTPTLGGNTIYF.

This clone appeared a few times. CDR3 region: CAWRRDRLFYGYTF. DNA of the CDR3: TGTGCCTGGAGAAGGGACAGGTTATTTTATGGCTACACCTTC. The gene calls are TRBV30 and TRBJ1-2; 8 positions match TRBD1. Looked up from germline, CDR1 is GTSNPN and CDR2 is SVGIG (reference sequence). The CDR3 totals 14 residues. After removal of 3 bases from V and 5 bases from J, the junction contained 8 bases not matched to a gene.

The rearrangement links TRBV30 to TRBJ1-5, with D maybe TRBD1 (6 bases). This CDR3 region has 13 residues. V lost 1 base and J lost 7, with 11 bases in between. In germline, CDR1 is GTSNPN, CDR2 SVGIG (reference sequence). Written as DNA, the CDR3 is TGTGCCTGGAGTGAACAGGGTAACCAGCCCCAGCATTTT. This encodes CAWSEQGNQPQHF.

The rearrangement uses TRBV2 and TRBJ2-2; TRBD1 is a possible D gene (5 bases). V lost 4 bases and J 3 bases, leaving 12 bases between the germline ends. There are 15 residues in the CDR3. The V gene's germline CDR1 is SNHLY and CDR2 FYNNEI. This CDR3 is CASSGNGADTGELFF. The DNA of the CDR3 is TGTGCCAGCAGTGGTAATGGGGCCGACACCGGGGAGCTGTTTTTT.

V usage is TRBV18 and J usage is TRBJ2-7, with D perhaps matching TRBD2 (5 bases). The CDR3 is 13 amino acids. The V end was cut by 1 base, the J end by 7 bases, with 11 bases between. Per germline, CDR1 KGHSH and CDR2 LQKENI. DNA of the CDR3: TGTGCCAGCTCACCACTGAGGGCCGGGGAGCAGTACGTC. It is translated as CASSPLRAGEQYV.

This clone was counted only a few times. The chain links TRBV29-1 to TRBJ1-5, with TRBD1 identical over 7 bases. The CDR3 totals 12 residues. J lost 0 bases, V lost 7 bases, and 0 bases had no gene match. The germline gives CDR1 SQVTM, CDR2 ANQGSEA. In nucleotides, the CDR3 is TGCAGCGCAGGGGGTAGCAATCAGCCCCAGCATTTT. Protein sequence: CSAGGSNQPQHF.

V is TRBV7-3 and J is TRBJ2-1; 7 bases agree with TRBD1. This CDR3 is 16 amino acids long. Germline V CDR1 and CDR2: SGHTA, FQGTGA. V dropped 5 bases and J dropped 2; count of bases not matched to a gene: 9. For the CDR3, the DNA is TGTGCCAGCAGCCCATGGGACAGAGTAACCTACAATGAGCAGTTCTTC. Amino acid sequence: CASSPWDRVTYNEQFF.

J is TRBJ2-5 and V is TRBV24-1; D may be TRBD1 or TRBD2 (5 bases each). Germline loops: CDR1 KGHDR, CDR2 SFDVKD. There are 12 residues in the CDR3. V lost 5 bases to trimming and J lost 4 bases, with 7 bases between them. The CDR3 region is CATSAGAETQYF. DNA of the CDR3: TGTGCCACCAGTGCCGGGGCAGAGACCCAGTACTTC.

The CDR3 region has the DNA TGTGCCAGCAGTACGACAGACAATGAGCAGTTCTTC. This translates into CASSTTDNEQFF. The genes are TRBV2 and TRBJ2-1; tentative D call: TRBD1 (5 bases). CDR1 is SNHLY and CDR2 is FYNNEI in the germline V gene. The CDR3 covers 12 residues. V lost 5 bases to trimming and J lost 5 bases, with 7 bases between them.

CDR3 nucleotide sequence: TGTGCCAGCAGCCTAAGTGGAGGACAGGGAGGAGGCTACACCTTC. Its protein product is CASSLSGGQGGGYTF. The J gene is TRBJ1-2, the V gene TRBV6-4; 8 nucleotides agree with TRBD1. The CDR3 extends over 15 amino acids. Germline V gene data show CDR1 as MRHNA and CDR2 as SNTAGT. Unmatched junction bases numbered 14, after V lost 6 bases and J lost 8 bases.

The rearrangement links TRBV5-1 to TRBJ2-5, with 9 nucleotides matching TRBD1. Germline-derived CDR1 and CDR2 are SGHRS and YFSETQ. The trim removed 4 bases at V and 4 bases at J, leaving 5 bases unmatched. The CDR3 consists of 14 residues. CDR3 bases: TGCGCCAGCAGCCTCGGGACAGGGACAGAGACCCAGTACTTC. It encodes CASSLGTGTETQYF.

The chain joins TRBV7-3 to TRBJ2-1, with 9 bases lining up with TRBD2. The germline CDR1 and CDR2 sequences are SGHTA and FQGTGA. After removal of 5 bases from V and 0 bases from J, the junction contained 5 bases not matched to a gene. The CDR3 spans 16 residues. The DNA for the CDR3 is TGTGCCAGCAGCGTGACTAGCGGTGTCTCCTACAATGAGCAGTTCTTC. This gives the protein CASSVTSGVSYNEQFF.

In its sample, this clone was seen a few times. The rearrangement uses TRBV18 and TRBJ1-1; D gene unclear. CDR1 is KGHSH and CDR2 is LQKENI in the germline V gene. Between the trimmed V and J ends, which lost 2 bases and 7 bases, there was a span of 17 bases. The CDR3 has 15 amino acids. The CDR3 protein is CASSPRAVNTGEAFF. CDR3 in DNA: TGTGCCAGCTCACCAAGGGCCGTGAACACTGGTGAAGCTTTCTTT.

This chain links TRBV27 with TRBJ2-7, with a possible D match to TRBD1 (6 bases). This CDR3 is 14 amino acids long. CDR1 and CDR2 from the germline V gene are MNHEY and SMNVEV (reference sequence). The V end was cut by 5 bases, the J end by 6 bases, with 17 bases between. Written as DNA, the CDR3 is TGTGCCAGCAGTGACGTACAGGGTGGCTCCGAGCAGTACGTC. This sequence encodes CASSDVQGGSEQYV.